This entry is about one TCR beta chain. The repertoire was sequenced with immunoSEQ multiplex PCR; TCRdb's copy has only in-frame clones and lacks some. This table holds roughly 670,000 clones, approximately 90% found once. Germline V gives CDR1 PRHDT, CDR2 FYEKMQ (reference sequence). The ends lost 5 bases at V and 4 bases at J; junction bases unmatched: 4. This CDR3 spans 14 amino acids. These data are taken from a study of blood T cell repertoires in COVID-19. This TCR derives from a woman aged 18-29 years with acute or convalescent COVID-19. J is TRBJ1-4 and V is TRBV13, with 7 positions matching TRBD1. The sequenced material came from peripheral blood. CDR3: CASSIRQGNEKLFF. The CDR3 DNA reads TGTGCCAGCAGCATACGACAGGGTAATGAAAAACTGTTTTTT.